A selection of T cell receptor beta chains follows, all from one sample in a study of early T cells in non-severe SARS-CoV-2 infection. In TCRdb, the 5' RACE reads were re-called with MiXCR into one record per CDR3 protein. The sample records roughly 83,000 distinct CDR3 sequences, roughly 12% being singletons. The input for sequencing was whole blood, taken at baseline. The source is an adult who was a healthcare worker with PCR-confirmed SARS-CoV-2 infection or an uninfected control (not recorded which). The CDR3 runs from the conserved cysteine through the conserved F or W. D genes are given only for firm matches. Clone size is shown for a subset of rows, as once, few, many or a class of expanded clone.

v_call	clone_size	j_call	d_call	cdr3_aa	cdr3_nt
TRBV7-2	few	TRBJ1-3	NA	CASSPTGTTYSGNTIYF	TGTGCCAGCAGCCCAACCGGGACTACATACTCTGGAAACACCATATATTTT
TRBV5-1	many	TRBJ1-6	NA	CASSLEGKGIGSPLHF	TGCGCCAGCAGCCTGGAAGGTAAAGGGATTGGTTCACCCCTCCACTTT
TRBV5-1	many	TRBJ1-3	NA	CASSVMGSSGNTIYF	TGCGCCAGCAGCGTCATGGGGAGCTCTGGAAACACCATATATTTT
TRBV14	NA	TRBJ2-1	NA	CASSPGNNEQFF	TGTGCCAGCAGCCCAGGGAACAATGAGCAGTTCTTC
TRBV6-5	few	TRBJ2-3	NA	CASSYRGDTQYF	TGTGCCAGCAGTTACAGGGGAGATACGCAGTATTTT
TRBV20-1	NA	TRBJ2-7	NA	CSAPDSRSYEQYF	TGCAGTGCTCCCGACAGCAGATCCTACGAGCAGTACTTC
TRBV5-1	many	TRBJ2-2	NA	CASSARITGELFF	TGCGCCAGCAGCGCACGTATAACCGGGGAGCTGTTTTTT
TRBV6-1	few	TRBJ2-7	NA	CALGGAWDYEQYF	TGTGCCCTTGGGGGGGCTTGGGATTACGAGCAGTACTTC
TRBV9	many	TRBJ2-6	TRBD1	CASGTGSGANVLTF	TGTGCCAGCGGGACAGGGTCGGGGGCCAACGTCCTGACTTTC
TRBV6-1	NA	TRBJ2-2	NA	CASSELAGAHTGELFF	TGTGCCAGCAGTGAACTCGCCGGGGCCCACACCGGGGAGCTGTTTTTT
TRBV20-1	few	TRBJ2-3	NA	CSAPAEGTQYF	TGCAGTGCACCAGCCGAGGGTACGCAGTATTTT
TRBV11-2	NA	TRBJ2-1	TRBD2	CASSSRTSGDSYNEQFF	TGTGCCAGCAGCTCTCGGACTAGCGGGGACTCCTACAATGAGCAGTTCTTC
TRBV28	few	TRBJ1-5	TRBD1	CATAYRDRANQPQHF	TGTGCCACCGCATACCGGGACAGGGCCAATCAGCCCCAGCATTTT
TRBV7-9	many	TRBJ1-4	TRBD1	CASSSGTGVNEKLFF	TGTGCCAGCAGCTCTGGGACAGGGGTTAATGAAAAACTGTTTTTT
TRBV28	few	TRBJ2-1	TRBD2	CASSSAASGSSYNEQFF	TGTGCCAGCAGTTCCGCAGCTAGCGGGAGCTCCTACAATGAGCAGTTCTTC
TRBV20-1	NA	TRBJ1-2	TRBD1	CSARGTGNYGYTF	TGCAGTGCTAGGGGGACAGGGAACTATGGCTACACCTTC
TRBV5-1	few	TRBJ1-4	NA	CASSAQTGEKLFF	TGCGCCAGCAGCGCCCAGACAGGTGAAAAACTGTTTTTT
TRBV3-1	few	TRBJ2-7	NA	CASRPFEGWGEQYF	TGTGCCAGCAGGCCCTTCGAGGGCTGGGGGGAGCAGTACTTC
TRBV2	many	TRBJ2-5	NA	CASSVVETQYF	TGTGCCAGCAGTGTGGTGGAGACCCAGTACTTC
TRBV7-2	NA	TRBJ2-7	TRBD2	CASSPPGLAGVPFQLSYEQYF	TGTGCCAGCAGCCCCCCGGGACTAGCGGGAGTTCCCTTCCAGCTCTCCTACGAGCAGTACTTC
TRBV11-2	NA	TRBJ1-2	NA	CAPAAPGCRNYGYTF	TGTGCCCCAGCAGCGCCAGGATGCCGTAACTATGGCTACACCTTC